Given below is one TCR beta chain in context. As processed by the authors: Nucleated cell number was recorded as an estimate derived from reference gene primer amplification. This table comes from immunoSEQ multiplex PCR, and its TCRdb copy is limited to in-frame clones, with some not included. The D gene and trimming were derived from the DNA, and the V and J assignments and clone size from that table. Of a few hundred thousand clones listed, 70% to 90% are singletons. This record belongs to a study of blood T cell repertoires in COVID-19. Study details: The cDNA or gDNA used as material had been derived from T cells, B-cell-depleted T cells, or PBMCs.

The CDR3 contains 14 residues. V was shortened by 0 bases and J by 6 bases, with 11 bases between the two germline ends. Germline V gives CDR1 MNHEY, CDR2 SVGAGI. The receptor was derived from a man aged 35 to 55 with acute or convalescent COVID-19. The chain has TRBV6-5 and TRBJ1-1; D gene unclear. The sequenced sample was peripheral blood. CDR3 nucleotides: TGTGCCAGCAGTTACTCGTACGGCACAGCTGAAGCTTTCTTT. Amino acid sequence: CASSYSYGTAEAFF.